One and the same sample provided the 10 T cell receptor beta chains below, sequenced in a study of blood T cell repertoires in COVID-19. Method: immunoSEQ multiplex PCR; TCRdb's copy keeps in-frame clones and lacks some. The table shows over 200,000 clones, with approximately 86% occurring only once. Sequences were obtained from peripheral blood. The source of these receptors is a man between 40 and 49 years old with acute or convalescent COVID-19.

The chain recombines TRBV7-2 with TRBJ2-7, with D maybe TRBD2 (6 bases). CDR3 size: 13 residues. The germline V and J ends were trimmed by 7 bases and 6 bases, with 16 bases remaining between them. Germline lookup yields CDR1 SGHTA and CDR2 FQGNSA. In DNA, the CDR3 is TGTGCCAGCACCTCCGGAGGGAGACCCGAGCAGTACTTC. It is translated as CASTSGGRPEQYF.

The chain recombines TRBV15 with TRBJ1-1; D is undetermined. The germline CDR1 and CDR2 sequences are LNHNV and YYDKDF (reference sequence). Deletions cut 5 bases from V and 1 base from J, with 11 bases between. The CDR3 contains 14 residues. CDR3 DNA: TGTGCCACCAGCTCTCGTCGAGGGAACACTGAAGCTTTCTTT. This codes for CATSSRRGNTEAFF.

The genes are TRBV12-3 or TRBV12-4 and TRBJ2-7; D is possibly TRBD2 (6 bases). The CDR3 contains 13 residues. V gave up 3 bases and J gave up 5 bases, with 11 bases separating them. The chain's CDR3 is CASSFWGEDEQYF. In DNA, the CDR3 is TGTGCCAGCAGTTTTTGGGGGGAGGACGAGCAGTACTTC.

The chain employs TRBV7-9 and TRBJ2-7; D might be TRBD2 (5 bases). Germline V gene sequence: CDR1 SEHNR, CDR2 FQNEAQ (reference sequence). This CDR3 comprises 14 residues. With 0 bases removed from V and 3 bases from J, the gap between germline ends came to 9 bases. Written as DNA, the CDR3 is TGTGCCAGCAGCTTAGCGTCTAGCAGCTACGAGCAGTACTTC. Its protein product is CASSLASSSYEQYF.

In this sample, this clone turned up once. The CDR3 sequence is CASRRAGSTYEQYF. The DNA for the CDR3 is TGTGCCAGCAGAAGGGCGGGGTCTACCTACGAGCAGTACTTC. J is TRBJ2-7 and V is TRBV6-5; maybe TRBD2 (6 bases). With 6 bases removed from V and 2 bases from J, the gap between germline ends came to 14 bases. CDR3 length: 14 residues. Looked up from germline, CDR1 is MNHEY and CDR2 is SVGAGI.

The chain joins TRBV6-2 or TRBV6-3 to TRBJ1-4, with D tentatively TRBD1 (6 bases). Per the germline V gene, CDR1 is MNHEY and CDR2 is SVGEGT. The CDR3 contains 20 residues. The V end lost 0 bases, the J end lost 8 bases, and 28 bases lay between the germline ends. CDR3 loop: CASSYSGLAQGIPRDEKLFF. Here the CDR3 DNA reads TGTGCCAGCAGTTACTCCGGTCTAGCACAGGGTATCCCTCGAGACGAAAAACTGTTTTTT.

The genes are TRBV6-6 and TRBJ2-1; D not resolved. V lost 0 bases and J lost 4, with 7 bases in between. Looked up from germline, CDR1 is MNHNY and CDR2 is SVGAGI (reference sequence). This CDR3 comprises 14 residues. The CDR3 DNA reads TGTGCCAGCAGTTACTCTCTAGTGTACAATGAGCAGTTCTTC. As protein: CASSYSLVYNEQFF.

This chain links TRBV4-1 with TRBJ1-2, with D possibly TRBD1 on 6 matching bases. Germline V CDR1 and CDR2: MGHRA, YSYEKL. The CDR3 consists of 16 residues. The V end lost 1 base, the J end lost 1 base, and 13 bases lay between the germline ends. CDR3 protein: CASSQGGGAFNYGYTF. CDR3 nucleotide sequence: TGCGCCAGCAGCCAAGGGGGGGGCGCTTTTAACTATGGCTACACCTTC.

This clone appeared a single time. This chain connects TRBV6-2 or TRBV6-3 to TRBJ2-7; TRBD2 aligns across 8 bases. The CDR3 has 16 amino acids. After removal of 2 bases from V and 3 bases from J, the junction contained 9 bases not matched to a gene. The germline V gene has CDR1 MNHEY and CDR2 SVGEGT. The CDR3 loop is CASSYGGLVPLYEQYF. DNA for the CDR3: TGTGCCAGCAGTTACGGGGGACTAGTACCCCTCTACGAGCAGTACTTC.

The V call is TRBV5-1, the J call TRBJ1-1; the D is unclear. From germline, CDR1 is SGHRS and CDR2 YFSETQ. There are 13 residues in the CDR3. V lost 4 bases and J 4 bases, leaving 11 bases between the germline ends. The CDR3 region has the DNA TGCGCCAGCAGCATGCCTGCCGGCACTGAAGCTTTCTTT. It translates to CASSMPAGTEAFF.